This TCR beta chain was obtained from a study of shared clonotypes between healthy human individuals. Germline CDR1 and CDR2: MDHEN and SYDVKM. The length of the CDR3 is 13 residues. V was clipped by 6 bases and J by 1 base, with 8 bases between them. The assay was immunoSEQ multiplex PCR, and TCRdb's table has in-frame clones only and misses some. Among roughly 510,000 clones listed, roughly 79% were seen once. The TCR sequence derives from a woman aged 40 to 50 in good health. Some clones in this sample may be carry-over from other donors' samples. The chain carries TRBV28 and TRBJ2-3; D is unclear. Specimen: PBMCs. The CDR3: CASRDGGTDTQYF. CDR3 in DNA: TGTGCCAGCAGGGACGGCGGCACAGATACGCAGTATTTT.